These 26 T cell receptor beta chains were all obtained from the same sample, sequenced in a study of blood T cell repertoires in COVID-19. Data came from immunoSEQ multiplex PCR; TCRdb stores just in-frame clones and leaves some out. The sample contains more than 45,000 clones, 60% to 85% of which appear only once. The material sequenced was peripheral blood. The source is a human donor in a cohort sampled during active COVID-19.

The chain recombines TRBV15 with TRBJ2-1, with TRBD1 as a possible D gene (5 bases). The CDR3 totals 16 residues. Germline V gene data show CDR1 as LNHNV and CDR2 as YYDKDF (reference sequence). V was trimmed by 3 bases and J by 2 bases, leaving 14 bases between them. The CDR3 protein is CATSSVTGEPYNEQFF. CDR3 nucleotide sequence: TGTGCCACCAGCAGTGTTACAGGAGAGCCCTACAATGAGCAGTTCTTC.

The chain employs TRBV7-8 and TRBJ1-5; D is perhaps TRBD1 (5 bases). The CDR3 covers 14 residues. Germline V gives CDR1 SGHVS, CDR2 FQNEAQ. Trimming shortened V by 5 bases and J by 5 bases, and 13 bases separated the two germline ends. CDR3 loop: CASSPRPRDQPQHF. The CDR3 DNA sequence: TGTGCCAGCAGCCCCCGCCCCAGGGATCAGCCCCAGCATTTT.

Only a few counts were recorded for this clone. J is TRBJ1-1 and V is TRBV29-1; D not certain. CDR3 length equals 13 residues. Trimming shortened V by 2 bases and J by 2 bases, and 9 bases separated the two germline ends. CDR1 is SQVTM and CDR2 is ANQGSEA in the germline V gene. CDR3 nucleotides: TGCAGCGTTGAATGGGCAGAAAACACTGAAGCTTTCTTT. Protein product: CSVEWAENTEAFF.

The chain recombines TRBV6-5 with TRBJ2-1, with a possible D match to TRBD1 (6 bases). The V gene's germline CDR1 is MNHEY and CDR2 SVGAGI. There are 15 residues in the CDR3. V gave up 7 bases and J gave up 6 bases, with 19 bases separating them. Here the CDR3 DNA reads TGTGCCAGCACCCAGACAGGAGTGAGATCCAATGAGCAGTTCTTC. Protein product: CASTQTGVRSNEQFF.

In DNA, the CDR3 is TGTGCCAGCAGCTTAGTCGCTGGAAACACCATATATTTT. Its translation: CASSLVAGNTIYF. V gene TRBV7-9 combines with J gene TRBJ1-3; no reliable D call. Germline V CDR1 and CDR2: SEHNR, FQNEAQ (reference sequence). Trimming left V 1 base short and J 2 bases short, with 3 bases between. The CDR3 has 13 residues. Full variable domain (missing parts from reference TRBV7-9 and TRBJ1-3): DTGVSQNPRHKITKRGQNVTFRCDPISEHNRLYWYRQTLGQGPEFLTYFQNEAQLEKSRLLSDRFSAERPKGSFSTLEIQRTEQGDSAMYLCASSLVAGNTIYFGEGSWLTVV.

This chain uses TRBV5-1 with TRBJ2-7; 15 nucleotides align to TRBD2. This CDR3 comprises 18 residues. CDR1 SGHRS and CDR2 YFSETQ come from the germline V gene. Germline trimming cut 4 bases from V and 2 bases from J; bases unmatched to any gene: 10. CDR3 sequence: CASSPLGLAGGPPYEQYF. In DNA, the CDR3 is TGCGCCAGCAGCCCTTTAGGACTAGCGGGAGGGCCCCCCTACGAGCAGTACTTC.

V is TRBV4-3 and J is TRBJ1-2, with D perhaps TRBD1 (6 bases). The CDR3 has 15 amino acids. Germline V lookup: CDR1 LGHNA, CDR2 YSLEER. Trimming cost V 2 bases and J 2 bases, with 12 bases left between them. CDR3 residues: CASSQPGQPNYGYTF. The CDR3 DNA reads as TGCGCCAGCAGCCAACCGGGACAACCAAACTATGGCTACACCTTC.

The V gene is TRBV30, the J gene TRBJ2-3; 8 bases align to TRBD2. The CDR3 extends over 13 amino acids. Germline CDR1 reads GTSNPN; CDR2 reads SVGIG (reference sequence). Losses at the gene ends were 5 bases for V and 8 bases for J; bases not matched to a gene: 9. CDR3 coding DNA: TGTGCCTGGGACGGGGGGGGCTCGGGTACGCAGTATTTT. Translated, it gives CAWDGGGSGTQYF. Variable domain in full (rest from reference TRBV30 and TRBJ2-3): SQTIHQWPATLVQPVGSPLSLECTVEGTSNPNLYWYRQAAGRGLQLLFYSVGIGQISSEVPQNLSASRPQDRQFILSSKKLLLSDSGFYLCAWDGGGSGTQYFGPGTRLTVL.

The V and J genes are TRBV6-6 and TRBJ1-6; D is ambiguous. Germline V gene data show CDR1 as MNHNY and CDR2 as SVGAGI (reference sequence). The CDR3 is 14 amino acids. Trimming removed 6 bases at V and 7 bases at J, with 13 bases between. In DNA form, the CDR3 reads TGTGCCAGCAGCTTGGCCGGGAACAATTCACCCCTCCACTTT. Translated, it gives CASSLAGNNSPLHF.

The chain combines TRBV28 with TRBJ2-7; D remains unclear. The CDR3 loop spans 15 amino acids. Trimming shortened V by 5 bases and J by 2 bases, and 16 bases separated the two germline ends. CDR1 is MDHEN, CDR2 SYDVKM, per germline. This CDR3 reads CASSPRANLPYEQYF. In DNA, the CDR3 is TGTGCCAGCAGTCCCCGAGCTAATTTACCCTACGAGCAGTACTTC.

The V gene is TRBV28, the J gene TRBJ2-7; TRBD1 matches 9 bases. The trim removed 5 bases at V and 3 bases at J, leaving 8 bases unmatched. Looked up from germline, CDR1 is MDHEN and CDR2 is SYDVKM. This CDR3 region has 15 residues. CDR3 DNA: TGTGCCAGCAGTCCTACGGGGACAGGGAACTACGAGCAGTACTTC. Its translation is CASSPTGTGNYEQYF.

The rearrangement joins TRBV19 to TRBJ1-1; 7 nucleotides agree with TRBD1. With 2 bases clipped from V and 3 bases from J, the junction kept 3 bases outside the gene matches. Germline V gene data show CDR1 as LNHDA and CDR2 as SQIVND (reference sequence). The CDR3 is 14 residues long. In nucleotides, the CDR3 is TGTGCCAGTAGTATAACAGGGGTCGACACTGAAGCTTTCTTT. Translating gives CASSITGVDTEAFF.

The rearrangement uses TRBV27 and TRBJ1-5, with unresolved D. This CDR3 is built from 17 residues. The germline V and J ends were trimmed by 2 bases and 4 bases, with 18 bases remaining between them. Germline V CDR1 and CDR2: MNHEY, SMNVEV (reference sequence). This CDR3 is CASSLVGGRTGNQPQHF. Here the CDR3 DNA reads TGTGCCAGCAGTTTAGTCGGTGGCCGGACGGGGAATCAGCCCCAGCATTTT.

This clone appeared a single time. V gene TRBV5-8 combines with J gene TRBJ2-3, with D possibly being TRBD2 (7 bases). With 7 bases removed from V and 6 bases from J, the gap between germline ends came to 21 bases. Looked up from germline, CDR1 is SGHTS and CDR2 is YDEGEE. This CDR3 region has 15 residues. CDR3 region: CASCPSGGRADTQYF. The CDR3 nucleotides are TGTGCCAGCTGCCCCTCCGGGGGGCGTGCGGATACGCAGTATTTT.

This clone occurred a few times. This chain connects TRBV28 to TRBJ1-1; the D gene is possibly TRBD1 (6 bases). Trimming took off 4 bases at V and 1 base at J, with 10 bases between the two ends. The length of the CDR3 is 14 residues. Germline V gene data show CDR1 as MDHEN and CDR2 as SYDVKM. CDR3 sequence reads: CASSWDTENTEAFF. In nucleotides, the CDR3 is TGTGCCAGCAGTTGGGACACTGAGAACACTGAAGCTTTCTTT.

The chain combines TRBV2 with TRBJ1-1; maybe TRBD1 (5 bases). The CDR3 loop spans 13 amino acids. Trimming took 6 bases from V and 4 from J, leaving 12 bases between them. Germline assignment: CDR1 SNHLY and CDR2 FYNNEI. The CDR3 coding sequence is TGTGCCAGCAGCAAGGGGTCGGTCACTGAAGCTTTCTTT. Translating gives CASSKGSVTEAFF.

The chain is built from TRBV4-3 and TRBJ2-1, with D hard to call. Germline V lookup: CDR1 LGHNA, CDR2 YSLEER. The CDR3 runs 16 residues. The germline V and J ends were trimmed by 0 bases and 0 bases, with 9 bases remaining between them. CDR3 bases: TGCGCCAGCAGCCAAGACGTGCCAGTCTCCTACAATGAGCAGTTCTTC. It yields the protein CASSQDVPVSYNEQFF.

This sequence joins TRBV3-1 (or the pseudogene TRBV3-2) and TRBJ2-7, with 12 bases lining up with TRBD1. The germline CDR1 and CDR2 sequences are LGHDT and YNNKEL (reference sequence). The CDR3 totals 18 residues. J gave up 2 bases and V 4 bases, and 12 bases lay outside the gene matches. CDR3 loop: CASSLFPGQGAQPYEQYF. CDR3 DNA: TGTGCCAGCAGCCTTTTTCCGGGACAGGGGGCCCAGCCCTACGAGCAGTACTTC.

The rearrangement joins TRBV6-2 or TRBV6-3 to TRBJ1-5; 9 nucleotides match TRBD1. Germline values: CDR1 MNHEY, CDR2 SVGEGT. The CDR3 length is 16 residues. The trim removed 2 bases at V and 4 bases at J, leaving 6 bases unmatched. The CDR3: CASSYGGQGINQPQHF. The DNA for the CDR3 is TGTGCCAGCAGTTACGGGGGACAGGGAATTAATCAGCCCCAGCATTTT.

CDR3 bases: TGCGCCAGCAGCTTGGGCGGGGGGCTCTTCGAGCAGTACTTC. Translation: CASSLGGGLFEQYF. The rearrangement links TRBV5-1 to TRBJ2-7, with 8 bases aligning to TRBD2. Germline V gives CDR1 SGHRS, CDR2 YFSETQ. The trim removed 0 bases at V and 6 bases at J, leaving 5 bases unmatched. The CDR3 is made up of 14 amino acids.

The chain recombines TRBV24-1 with TRBJ1-5, with unresolved D. V lost 3 bases and J 1 base, leaving 15 bases between the germline ends. Germline-derived CDR1 and CDR2 are KGHDR and SFDVKD. The CDR3 is 17 residues long. The chain's CDR3 is CATSDPRAGGSNQPQHF. CDR3 nucleotides: TGTGCCACCAGTGATCCCCGGGCAGGCGGGAGCAATCAGCCCCAGCATTTT.

The chain employs TRBV2 and TRBJ1-5; D is unresolved. The CDR3 covers 14 residues. Germline V gives CDR1 SNHLY, CDR2 FYNNEI. V lost 5 bases and J 5 bases, leaving 13 bases between the germline ends. The CDR3 sequence: CASSSLSPDQPQHF. The CDR3 bases are TGTGCCAGCAGTTCGTTATCCCCGGATCAGCCCCAGCATTTT.

This chain links TRBV18 with TRBJ1-5; 7 bases line up with TRBD1. Germline CDR1 is KGHSH and CDR2 is LQKENI. The CDR3 covers 20 residues. With 3 bases clipped from V and 0 bases from J, the junction kept 17 bases outside the gene matches. DNA of the CDR3: TGTGCCAGCTCACCGTACCCAATCGGGACAGATGCTTATAGCAATCAGCCCCAGCATTTT. Its protein is CASSPYPIGTDAYSNQPQHF.

The rearrangement uses TRBV27 and TRBJ2-3; tentative D call: TRBD2 (5 bases). The CDR3 runs to 14 residues. Per the germline V gene, CDR1 is MNHEY and CDR2 is SMNVEV (reference sequence). Trimming took off 2 bases at V and 1 base at J, with 7 bases between the two ends. CDR3 protein: CASSLRAGTDTQYF. The CDR3 DNA sequence: TGTGCCAGCAGTTTACGAGCGGGCACAGATACGCAGTATTTT.

The V call is TRBV3-1 (or the pseudogene TRBV3-2), the J call TRBJ2-7; 8 positions agree with TRBD1. The V segment lost 2 bases and the J segment 2 bases; nucleotides outside the gene matches: 5. CDR3 length: 15 residues. Germline V gene sequence: CDR1 LGHDT, CDR2 YNNKEL (reference sequence). The CDR3 here is CASSQRGQGTYEQYF. The CDR3 DNA reads as TGTGCCAGCAGCCAACGAGGACAGGGTACCTACGAGCAGTACTTC.

CDR3 sequence (DNA): TGTGCCAGCAGCCCGACGGGGGACGGAGTCTATGGCTACACCTTC. Protein product: CASSPTGDGVYGYTF. V gene TRBV9 combines with J gene TRBJ1-2; tentatively, D is TRBD1 (5 bases). The germline V gene encodes CDR1 SGDLS and CDR2 YYNGEE. Trimming removed 4 bases at V and 4 bases at J, with 17 bases between. The CDR3 contains 15 residues.